One and the same sample provided the 14 T cell receptor beta chains below, sequenced in a study of T-cell reconstitution after alpha-beta-depleted transplantation in children. Unique molecular identifiers were incorporated into the prepared TCRbeta library. TCRdb re-called the PCR reads with MiXCR, one entry per CDR3 protein. The table has some 520,000 distinct CDR3 sequences, around a third seen once. Source: PBMCs from the stem cell graft donor, taken from the stem cell graft. These receptor sequences come from a human donor who donated a stem cell graft to a child with aplastic anemia.

The genes are TRBV7-2 and TRBJ1-5; possible D gene TRBD1, 5 bases. The CDR3 is 16 residues long. Trimming pared 2 bases from V and 0 bases from J, leaving 11 bases between. CDR1 and CDR2 from the germline V gene are SGHTA and FQGNSA. The DNA of the CDR3 is TGTGCCAGCAGCTTATACGGGACTGATAGCAATCAGCCCCAGCATTTT. Translated: CASSLYGTDSNQPQHF.

The rearrangement joins TRBV27 to TRBJ2-7, with 10 bases fitting TRBD2. The CDR3 has 16 residues. Germline values: CDR1 MNHEY, CDR2 SMNVEV (reference sequence). Trimming took 2 bases from V and 5 from J; bases not matched to a gene: 9. The CDR3 reads CASSLRLAGAPHEQYV. In DNA form, the CDR3 reads TGTGCCAGCAGTTTACGGCTAGCGGGGGCGCCCCACGAGCAGTACGTC.

CDR3: CASSQRFRGQETQYF. In nucleotides, the CDR3 is TGTGCCAGCAGCCAGAGGTTTCGGGGCCAAGAGACCCAGTACTTC. The chain is built from TRBV14 and TRBJ2-5; the D gene is possibly TRBD2 (5 bases). Germline assignment: CDR1 SGHDN and CDR2 FVKESK. V was clipped by 3 bases and J by 1 base, with 12 bases between them. The CDR3 is made up of 15 amino acids.

This clonotype was counted only a few times. The J gene is TRBJ2-1, the V gene TRBV27; TRBD2 matches at 10 bases. The CDR3 is 17 residues long. Germline V CDR1 and CDR2: MNHEY, SMNVEV (reference sequence). J gave up 5 bases and V 4 bases, and 11 bases lay outside the gene matches. This CDR3 is CASSYWTSGLGHNEQFF. The CDR3 nucleotides read TGTGCCAGCAGTTATTGGACTAGCGGCTTAGGACACAATGAGCAGTTCTTC.

This sequence joins TRBV6-2 or TRBV6-3 and TRBJ2-1; D is perhaps TRBD2 (6 bases). Germline values: CDR1 MNHEY, CDR2 SVGEGT. The CDR3 extends over 16 amino acids. V shed 2 bases and J shed 7 bases, with 18 bases lying between them. This CDR3 reads CASSYGPRGLPNEQFF. The CDR3 DNA follows: TGTGCCAGCAGTTACGGGCCACGGGGACTCCCGAATGAGCAGTTCTTC.

In its sample, this clonotype was seen a few times. J is TRBJ2-3 and V is TRBV6-1; no firm D call. CDR1 is MNHNS and CDR2 is SASEGT in the germline V gene. The germline V and J ends were trimmed by 6 bases and 4 bases, with 14 bases remaining between them. The CDR3 length is 14 residues. DNA for the CDR3: TGTGCCAGCAGCTTGGACCGACTTTCAGATACGCAGTATTTT. Encoded protein: CASSLDRLSDTQYF.

The J gene is TRBJ1-5, the V gene TRBV11-2; D is uncertain. Trimming left V 0 bases short and J 0 bases short, with 12 bases between. The CDR3 totals 17 residues. Germline V gives CDR1 SGHAT, CDR2 FQNNGV. CDR3 in DNA: TGTGCCAGCAGCTTAGAGAGTACTGCCTATAGCAATCAGCCCCAGCATTTT. Protein product: CASSLESTAYSNQPQHF.

The V gene is TRBV7-9, the J gene TRBJ2-1; 11 bases fit TRBD2. The trim removed 8 bases at V and 5 bases at J, leaving 2 bases unmatched. The CDR3 is made up of 13 amino acids. CDR1 is SEHNR and CDR2 is FQNEAQ in the germline V gene (reference sequence). The CDR3, as DNA: TGTGCCAGCCTACTAGCGGGAGACAATGAGCAGTTCTTC. Residues: CASLLAGDNEQFF.

This clonotype was seen a handful of times. This rearrangement joins TRBV10-3 to TRBJ1-1; no firm D call. This CDR3 has 13 residues. The V end lost 8 bases, the J end lost 0 bases, and 10 bases lay between the germline ends. Germline V gives CDR1 ENHRY, CDR2 SYGVKD. CDR3 amino acids: CAICTDMNTEAFF. CDR3 nucleotide sequence: TGTGCCATCTGTACCGACATGAACACTGAAGCTTTCTTT.

The CDR3 loop reads CAWIRRTGGHEQFF. The DNA of the CDR3 is TGTGCCTGGATCCGCCGGACAGGGGGCCATGAGCAGTTCTTC. The chain combines TRBV30 with TRBJ2-1; TRBD1 matches 11 bases. Germline CDR1 GTSNPN, CDR2 SVGIG (reference sequence). The CDR3 spans 14 residues. After removal of 4 bases from V and 8 bases from J, the junction contained 7 bases not matched to a gene.

In the case of this clonotype: A much larger clone differs by one base, so this may be a read error. V usage is TRBV11-2 and J usage is TRBJ2-2; D uncertain. Germline V gene sequence: CDR1 SGHAT, CDR2 FQNNGV. Trimming stripped 4 bases from V and 6 bases from J, with 3 bases between. This CDR3 has 11 residues. The CDR3 DNA follows: TGTGCCAGCAGCTGGCCCGGGGAGCTGTTTTTT. Translating it yields CASSWPGELFF.

The chain links TRBV30 to TRBJ2-1; 8 positions agree with TRBD2. Germline V lookup: CDR1 GTSNPN, CDR2 SVGIG (reference sequence). V was clipped by 0 bases and J by 5 bases; unmatched bases: 6. The CDR3 sequence is 15 residues long. CDR3 sequence (DNA): TGTGCCTGGAGTGTAGGGCTAGCGGGCAACAATGAGCAGTTCTTC. It specifies CAWSVGLAGNNEQFF.

The V and J genes are TRBV12-3 or TRBV12-4 and TRBJ2-1; tentatively, D is TRBD1 (8 bases). The CDR3 is 15 residues long. V was cut by 6 bases and J by 10 bases, with 22 bases left in between. CDR3 region: CASSPGQGGIHEQFF. Here the CDR3 DNA reads TGTGCCAGCAGCCCCGGACAGGGAGGGATTCACGAGCAGTTCTTC.

This clonotype was counted only a few times. The chain couples TRBV25-1 to TRBJ2-7; D gene uncertain. The germline V gene has CDR1 MGHDK and CDR2 SYGVNS. The V end lost 2 bases, the J end lost 4 bases, and 12 bases lay between the germline ends. This CDR3 region has 14 residues. The CDR3 spells CASSEGWAAYEQYF. For the CDR3, the DNA is TGTGCCAGCAGTGAAGGATGGGCAGCATACGAGCAGTACTTC.